The rows below give T cell receptor beta chains drawn from one sample of a study of blood T cell repertoires in COVID-19. The repertoire was sequenced with immunoSEQ multiplex PCR; TCRdb's copy has only in-frame clones and lacks some. The repertoire holds around 160,000 clones, with less than 90% as singletons. The sample was PBMCs or T cells enriched from blood (not recorded which). The receptors come from a woman in her 50s who had been exposed to COVID-19. Both conserved end residues are part of each CDR3.

j_call v_call cdr3_aa
TRBJ1-4 TRBV7-2 CASSFTGTTNEKLFF
TRBJ1-4 TRBV5-1 CASSLDGGNEKLFF
TRBJ1-2 TRBV6-5 CASSSGQGPPNYGYTF
TRBJ2-1 TRBV7-6 CASSSSGEGKQFF
TRBJ2-3 TRBV7-3 CASSSWGLSTDTQYF
TRBJ2-7 TRBV15 CATSREGADGYYEQYF
TRBJ2-7 TRBV7-8 CASSLARGLAGGDYEQYF
TRBJ2-3 TRBV7-3 CASSSSGKISTDTQYF
TRBJ2-5 TRBV12-3/TRBV12-4 CASSASYAETQYF
TRBJ2-5 TRBV6-2/TRBV6-3 CASSYVVSGFQETQYF
TRBJ2-3 TRBV7-2 CASSLVAGLADTQYF
TRBJ2-7 TRBV9 CASSVDRHSYEQYF
TRBJ2-3 TRBV7-6 CASSLMSRLAGVTSTDTQYF
TRBJ2-1 TRBV9 CASSADRGGSYNEQFF
TRBJ2-7 TRBV5-1 CASSYETSGRDEQYF
TRBJ2-5 TRBV10-3 CAIGTGGSETQYF
TRBJ1-6 TRBV19 CASSGQGLNSPLHF
TRBJ2-7 TRBV20-1 CSASSGRALDEQYF
TRBJ1-2 TRBV28 CASRTGSFNYGYTF
TRBJ1-3 TRBV5-1 CASSLDRGPGNTIYF
TRBJ1-2 TRBV3-1/TRBV3-2 CASSHNSGGYTF
TRBJ1-2 TRBV27 CASSSGNYGYTF
TRBJ1-2 TRBV27 CASSFRKTGGSYGYTF
TRBJ2-7 TRBV7-2 CASSLVLAGGVPSSYEQYF
TRBJ1-2 TRBV19 CASQAPGGRNYGYTF
TRBJ1-2 TRBV4-3 CASSQDSNAGLYGYTF
TRBJ2-5 TRBV11-2 CASSDGQDQETQYF
TRBJ1-1 TRBV15 CATSRDRGEEAFF
TRBJ2-5 TRBV14 CASSQTVTQYF
TRBJ2-1 TRBV9 CASSVGGTSSGEQFF
TRBJ2-1 TRBV19 CASTQTSGGGTKQFF
TRBJ2-1 TRBV4-2 CASSQDRLPDRADEQFF
TRBJ2-1 TRBV29-1 CSVEKGQGATPYNEQFF
TRBJ2-7 TRBV18 CASSPLASGGQYFYEQYF
TRBJ2-6 TRBV11-2 CASSRPRGHSSGANVLTF
TRBJ2-5 TRBV5-1 CASSLMGQKRETQYF
TRBJ1-6 TRBV4-1 CASSHETDNSPLHF
TRBJ2-5 TRBV13 CASSSLGTGTQETQYF
TRBJ2-7 TRBV6-6 CASSLLQAEQYF
TRBJ1-1 TRBV27 CASSLGQNTEAFF
TRBJ1-4 TRBV9 CASSVLQGSNEKLFF
TRBJ1-6 TRBV12-3/TRBV12-4 CASSFGRPLHF
TRBJ1-2 TRBV10-3 CAIRPGTEKGYTF
TRBJ1-3 TRBV5-6 CASSLDASQGLSGNTIYF
TRBJ1-5 TRBV6-2/TRBV6-3 CASSYNAFRGIISNQPQHF
TRBJ1-1 TRBV4-1 CASSRGGGQGFRNTEAFF
TRBJ1-2 TRBV5-6 CASSLVSKNLYGYTF
TRBJ1-1 TRBV30 CAWSGDGAHTEAFF
TRBJ2-7 TRBV6-2/TRBV6-3 CASSYLLAGGNEQYF
TRBJ2-7 TRBV5-5 CASSLAIYEQYF
TRBJ2-1 TRBV7-2 CASSLDGGGHNEQFF
TRBJ2-6 TRBV12-5 CASGDPLDVRLSGANVLTF
TRBJ2-1 TRBV7-9 CASSLLGEPTEFF
TRBJ1-4 TRBV7-2 CASRPGGAREKLFF
TRBJ1-1 TRBV11-3 CASSFGQNTEAFF
TRBJ1-4 TRBV5-6 CASSLIQGLATNEKLFF
TRBJ1-6 TRBV5-6 CASSYGGMASPLHF